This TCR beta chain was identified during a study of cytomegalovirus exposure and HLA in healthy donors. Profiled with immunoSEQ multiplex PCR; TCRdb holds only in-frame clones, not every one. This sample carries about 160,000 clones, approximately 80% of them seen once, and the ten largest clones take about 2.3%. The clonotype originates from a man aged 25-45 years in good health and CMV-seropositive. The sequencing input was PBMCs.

The CDR3 loop is CASTPSGTDTQYF. The CDR3 DNA follows: TGTGCCAGCACCCCGAGCGGGACAGATACGCAGTATTTT. The V gene is TRBV6-6, the J gene TRBJ2-3, with D possibly matching TRBD2 (6 bases). V was shortened by 7 bases and J by 3 bases, with 11 bases between the two germline ends. This CDR3 has 13 residues. Germline lookup yields CDR1 MNHNY and CDR2 SVGAGI (reference sequence).